Below, 32 T cell receptor beta chains from the same sample are listed, as sequenced in a study of cytomegalovirus exposure and HLA in healthy donors. The PCR made use of 60 Vbeta and 13 Jbeta primers. Only in-frame clones appear in the TCRdb table, and some are missing; sequencing was by immunoSEQ multiplex PCR. Of more than 150,000 clones listed, approximately 86% were seen once; the top ten hold 6.5% to 7.5%. The sample was PBMCs. Every receptor here comes from a woman between 45 and 60 years old in good health and CMV-seropositive.

This chain connects TRBV7-3 to TRBJ2-1; 12 positions agree with TRBD2. This CDR3 region has 15 residues. J gave up 10 bases and V 4 bases, and 8 bases lay outside the gene matches. Germline CDR1 reads SGHTA; CDR2 reads FQGTGA. The CDR3 here is CASSYGLAGFEEQFF. In DNA, the CDR3 is TGTGCCAGCAGCTACGGACTAGCGGGGTTCGAGGAGCAGTTCTTC. The variable domain in full, completed from reference TRBV7-3 and TRBJ2-1, reads GAGVSQTPSNKVTEKGKYVELRCDPISGHTALYWYRQSLGQGPEFLIYFQGTGAADDSGLPNDRFFAVRPEGSVSTLKIQRTERGDSAVYLCASSYGLAGFEEQFFGPGTRLTVL.

This CDR3 reads CASSIGGGLGNEQFF. Here the CDR3 DNA reads TGCGCCAGCAGCATTGGCGGGGGATTAGGCAATGAGCAGTTCTTC. The chain links TRBV5-1 to TRBJ2-1; the match to TRBD2 covers 7 bases. The CDR3 loop spans 15 amino acids. The junction had 10 bases not matched to a gene; V was cut back by 4 bases and J by 6 bases. Germline V gives CDR1 SGHRS, CDR2 YFSETQ.

Only one count was recorded for this clone. The CDR3 coding sequence is TGTGCCTGGAGTGGTGAGATCGGGAGCGCTTTCTTT. It codes for CAWSGEIGSAFF. V and J are TRBV30 and TRBJ1-1; D remains unclear. The V end lost 1 base, the J end lost 11 bases, and 14 bases lay between the germline ends. The CDR3 spans 12 residues. The germline V gene encodes CDR1 GTSNPN and CDR2 SVGIG (reference sequence). The entire variable domain, with the rest obtained from reference TRBV30 and TRBJ1-1, is as follows: SQTIHQWPATLVQPVGSPLSLECTVEGTSNPNLYWYRQAAGRGLQLLFYSVGIGQISSEVPQNLSASRPQDRQFILSSKKLLLSDSGFYLCAWSGEIGSAFFGQGTRLTVV.

This clone was detected once. The chain employs TRBV25-1 and TRBJ2-7; possibly TRBD1 for D (8 bases). The V gene's germline CDR1 is MGHDK and CDR2 SYGVNS. Trimming pared 3 bases from V and 2 bases from J, leaving 14 bases between. This CDR3 comprises 15 residues. The CDR3 DNA reads TGTGCCAGCAGTGAGGGAGGGACAGGAGCCTACGAGCAGTACTTC. Amino acids: CASSEGGTGAYEQYF.

The chain recombines TRBV30 with TRBJ2-2; no clear D gene. The CDR3 runs 15 residues. Germline V gives CDR1 GTSNPN, CDR2 SVGIG (reference sequence). V dropped 4 bases and J dropped 0 bases, with 12 bases sitting between them. The chain's CDR3 is CAWKKASSNTGELFF. The CDR3 DNA is TGTGCCTGGAAAAAGGCTAGTTCGAACACCGGGGAGCTGTTTTTT.

The chain employs TRBV13 and TRBJ2-3; 8 bases map to TRBD2. V dropped 3 bases and J dropped 3; count of bases not matched to a gene: 2. The CDR3 totals 14 residues. The germline gives CDR1 PRHDT, CDR2 FYEKMQ (reference sequence). The CDR3 bases are TGTGCCAGCAGCTTCGGGGGGGGGACAGATACGCAGTATTTT. This gives the protein CASSFGGGTDTQYF.

The V and J genes are TRBV14 and TRBJ2-3, with 8 bases matching TRBD1. With V trimmed by 4 bases and J by 2 bases, 8 bases remained unmatched. The CDR3 sequence is 16 residues long. From germline, CDR1 is SGHDN and CDR2 FVKESK. Written as DNA, the CDR3 is TGTGCCAGCAGCCCAGGGACAGGCGGGATCACAGATACGCAGTATTTT. Its translation: CASSPGTGGITDTQYF.

The chain carries TRBV21-1 and TRBJ2-6; no check of the table's D call, TRBD1, against the DNA was made. TRBV21-1 has pseudogene status. This CDR3 is built from 15 residues. Written as DNA, the CDR3 is TGTGCCAGCAGACAAACAGGTCCTGGGGCCAACGTCCTGACTTTC. It yields the protein CASRQTGPGANVLTF.

This clone was recorded once. This chain links TRBV1 with TRBJ2-2; the table's D call TRBD2 went unverified against the DNA. TRBV1 constitutes a pseudogene. The CDR3 consists of 16 residues. In nucleotides, the CDR3 is TGCACCAGCAGCCAATTGGTTCTATCGAACACCGGGGAGCTGTTTTTT. This encodes CTSSQLVLSNTGELFF.

This clone was recorded a few times. This chain joins TRBV12-5 and TRBJ1-4; D possibly corresponds to TRBD1 (5 bases). CDR3 length: 16 residues. Trimming took off 3 bases at V and 4 bases at J, with 15 bases between the two ends. CDR1 LGHNT and CDR2 FRNRAP come from the germline V gene. The CDR3 reads CASGLIGATSNEKLFF. In DNA form, the CDR3 reads TGTGCTAGTGGTTTAATTGGGGCCACAAGTAATGAAAAACTGTTTTTT.

CDR3 protein: CASDQGALTEAFF. DNA for the CDR3: TGTGCCAGCGACCAGGGGGCTTTGACTGAAGCTTTCTTT. The V and J genes are TRBV2 and TRBJ1-1, with 8 nucleotides matching TRBD1. The CDR3 length is 13 residues. J gave up 5 bases and V 8 bases, and 7 bases lay outside the gene matches. Per germline, CDR1 SNHLY and CDR2 FYNNEI. The variable domain in full, with the rest retrieved from reference TRBV2 and TRBJ1-1, is EPEVTQTPSHQVTQMGQEVILRCVPISNHLYFYWYRQILGQKVEFLVSFYNNEISEKSEIFDDQFSVERPDGSNFTLKIRSTKLEDSAMYFCASDQGALTEAFFGQGTRLTVV.

The DNA of the CDR3 is TGTGCCAGCAGCTTACCTTCGGGACAGGTCTTGAACACTGAAGCTTTCTTT. Protein product: CASSLPSGQVLNTEAFF. The chain joins TRBV7-8 to TRBJ1-1; TRBD1 agrees at 8 bases. Germline assignment: CDR1 SGHVS and CDR2 FQNEAQ. The CDR3 has 17 amino acids. V was clipped by 2 bases and J by 0 bases; unmatched bases: 8.

This clone came up a few times. The CDR3 spells CASSTLQGGNTEAFF. In DNA, the CDR3 is TGTGCCAGCAGTACCCTACAGGGGGGGAACACTGAAGCTTTCTTT. The chain recombines TRBV27 with TRBJ1-1, with 8 bases matching TRBD1. The CDR3 is made up of 15 amino acids. Germline trimming cut 5 bases from V and 1 base from J; bases unmatched to any gene: 6. Germline V gives CDR1 MNHEY, CDR2 SMNVEV (reference sequence).

This clone was counted a single time. The chain's CDR3 is CASSPTGNTEAFF. CDR3 nucleotide sequence: TGTGCCAGCTCACCGACAGGGAACACTGAAGCTTTCTTT. The chain links TRBV18 to TRBJ1-1; weak D call: TRBD1 (6 bases). The V end was cut by 3 bases, the J end by 1 base, with 6 bases between. The CDR3 has 13 residues. Germline CDR1 is KGHSH and CDR2 is LQKENI.

About this clone itself: An end of the junction differs from the germline gene, which may be a read error. CDR3 nucleotide sequence: TGTGCCAGCAGCTTGAGCGTCAGCCTAGGAATATACAATAAGCAGTTCTTC. As protein: CASSLSVSLGIYNKQFF. The chain couples TRBV7-8 to TRBJ2-1; unclear D gene. The CDR3 extends over 17 amino acids. Germline CDR1 reads SGHVS; CDR2 reads FQNEAQ. Full variable domain (missing parts from reference TRBV7-8 and TRBJ2-1): GAGVSQSPRYKVAKRGQDVALRCDPISGHVSLFWYQQALGQGPEFLTYFQNEAQLDKSGLPSDRFFAERPEGSVSTLKIQRTQQEDSAVYLCASSLSVSLGIYNKQFFGPGTRLTVL.

This clone turned up a few times. V is TRBV7-9 and J is TRBJ1-2; 7 bases agree with TRBD1. Germline loops: CDR1 SEHNR, CDR2 FQNEAQ (reference sequence). The CDR3 consists of 14 residues. Unmatched junction bases numbered 11, after V lost 8 bases and J lost 5 bases. The CDR3, as DNA: TGTGCCAGCGGATGGCTCCGGGACAGTTATGGCTACACCTTC. Translated: CASGWLRDSYGYTF.

This clone was detected a few times. V usage is TRBV9 and J usage is TRBJ2-1, with no clear D. The CDR3 has 17 amino acids. Germline V gene data show CDR1 as SGDLS and CDR2 as YYNGEE. The germline V and J ends were trimmed by 0 bases and 6 bases, with 19 bases remaining between them. The CDR3 spells CASSVGLRRSFTNEQFF. CDR3 nucleotides: TGTGCCAGCAGCGTAGGATTGCGCAGGTCGTTCACCAATGAGCAGTTCTTC.

This sequence joins TRBV4-1 and TRBJ2-1, with D uncertain. V gave up 0 bases and J gave up 5 bases, with 11 bases separating them. Germline V gives CDR1 MGHRA, CDR2 YSYEKL. The CDR3 length is 15 residues. The CDR3 sequence is CASSQEGRNNNEQFF. Here the CDR3 DNA reads TGCGCCAGCAGCCAAGAGGGCAGGAACAACAATGAGCAGTTCTTC.

This chain joins TRBV7-9 and TRBJ2-7; no clear D gene. Germline-derived CDR1 and CDR2 are SEHNR and FQNEAQ (reference sequence). The CDR3 is 12 residues long. V was shortened by 2 bases and J by 5 bases, with 7 bases between the two germline ends. The CDR3 sequence is CASSLMGHEQYF. CDR3 sequence (DNA): TGTGCCAGCAGCTTAATGGGCCACGAGCAGTACTTC. The complete variable domain, with remaining parts taken from reference TRBV7-9 and TRBJ2-7, reads DTGVSQNPRHKITKRGQNVTFRCDPISEHNRLYWYRQTLGQGPEFLTYFQNEAQLEKSRLLSDRFSAERPKGSFSTLEIQRTEQGDSAMYLCASSLMGHEQYFGPGTRLTVT.

The V gene is TRBV30, the J gene TRBJ1-4, with 10 bases identical to TRBD1. CDR3 length: 15 amino acids. Germline V lookup: CDR1 GTSNPN, CDR2 SVGIG (reference sequence). The V gene end was trimmed by 0 bases and the J gene end by 7 bases; junction bases not matched to a gene: 5. The chain's CDR3 is CAWSVLGQGSEKLFF. The CDR3 coding sequence is TGTGCCTGGAGTGTACTGGGACAGGGGAGTGAAAAACTGTTTTTT.

V usage is TRBV7-9 and J usage is TRBJ1-5; a possible D gene is TRBD1 (5 bases). Between the trimmed V and J ends, which lost 5 bases and 8 bases, there was a span of 10 bases. This CDR3 comprises 12 residues. Germline loops: CDR1 SEHNR, CDR2 FQNEAQ (reference sequence). The CDR3 DNA follows: TGTGCCAGCAGCCTACCAGGGAAGCCCCAGCATTTT. Its protein product is CASSLPGKPQHF.

The CDR3 bases are TGTGCCAGCAAGGGCCGAGACAGGGCCAAGCTGTTTTTT. Encoded protein: CASKGRDRAKLFF. The rearrangement uses TRBV2 and TRBJ1-4; 7 positions agree with TRBD1. The V and J ends lost 7 bases and 14 bases, in that order; junction bases with no gene match: 13. Germline loops: CDR1 SNHLY, CDR2 FYNNEI. The CDR3 sequence is 13 residues long.

The chain couples TRBV4-2 to TRBJ1-5; a weak D match, TRBD1 (6 bases). V was clipped by 3 bases and J by 1 base, with 16 bases between them. Looked up from germline, CDR1 is LGHNA and CDR2 is YNFKEQ. The CDR3 loop spans 17 amino acids. CDR3 region: CASSHHHPQGSNQPQHF. The CDR3 nucleotides are TGTGCCAGCAGCCATCATCATCCTCAGGGGAGCAATCAGCCCCAGCATTTT.

The J gene is TRBJ1-2, the V gene TRBV6-6; 7 bases map to TRBD1. V was clipped by 5 bases and J by 5 bases; unmatched bases: 11. CDR1 MNHNY and CDR2 SVGAGI come from the germline V gene (reference sequence). This CDR3 region has 15 residues. CDR3 sequence reads: CASSTRGTATYGYTF. Written as DNA, the CDR3 is TGTGCCAGCAGTACCCGGGGGACAGCCACTTATGGCTACACCTTC.

This clone came up once. V gene TRBV2 combines with J gene TRBJ2-7; D perhaps matches TRBD2 (5 bases). The germline V gene has CDR1 SNHLY and CDR2 FYNNEI. This CDR3 comprises 14 residues. V shed 4 bases and J shed 6 bases, with 16 bases lying between them. The CDR3 coding sequence is TGTGCCAGCAGTGTTTACTCGGGGAACGGCGAGCAGTACTTC. This sequence encodes CASSVYSGNGEQYF.

The chain couples TRBV7-3 to TRBJ2-3; D perhaps matches TRBD1 (6 bases). Germline-derived CDR1 and CDR2 are SGHTA and FQGTGA. The CDR3 has 17 amino acids. With 2 bases removed from V and 2 bases from J, the gap between germline ends came to 17 bases. Here the CDR3 DNA reads TGTGCCAGCAGCTTAGGGTCGAGGGGGTCCGCCACAGATACGCAGTATTTT. As protein: CASSLGSRGSATDTQYF.

This chain uses TRBV2 with TRBJ1-2; TRBD1 matches at 8 bases. The germline V gene has CDR1 SNHLY and CDR2 FYNNEI. Trimming removed 5 bases from V and 4 bases from J; junction bases left unmatched: 6. CDR3 size: 14 residues. The CDR3 is CASSPPDRGYGYTF. In DNA, the CDR3 is TGTGCCAGCAGTCCACCCGACAGGGGCTATGGCTACACCTTC.

The V gene is TRBV7-9, the J gene TRBJ2-2, with D maybe TRBD1 (6 bases). V lost 0 bases, J lost 1 base, and 9 bases lay in between. Per the germline V gene, CDR1 is SEHNR and CDR2 is FQNEAQ (reference sequence). This CDR3 contains 16 residues. The CDR3 is CASSLATGQNTGELFF. The CDR3 coding sequence is TGTGCCAGCAGCTTAGCGACGGGACAGAACACCGGGGAGCTGTTTTTT.

The count of this clone is one. The chain combines TRBV21-1 with TRBJ1-1; whether TRBD1, the table's D call, matches the DNA was not checked. TRBV21-1 is tagged as a pseudogene. The CDR3 consists of 15 residues. CDR3 amino acids: CASSKEGQGNTEAFF. DNA of the CDR3: TGTGCCAGCAGCAAAGAAGGACAGGGAAACACTGAAGCTTTCTTT.

This sequence joins TRBV29-1 and TRBJ2-5; tentative D call: TRBD2 (5 bases). Trimming removed 2 bases at V and 3 bases at J, with 10 bases between. The CDR3 runs 13 residues. Per germline, CDR1 SQVTM and CDR2 ANQGSEA. DNA of the CDR3: TGCAGCGTTGAACTGAACGGGGAAGAGACCCAGTACTTC. Residues: CSVELNGEETQYF.

This chain uses TRBV5-6 with TRBJ2-7; 8 positions agree with TRBD1. The CDR3 contains 14 residues. Trimming took 2 bases from V and 3 from J; bases not matched to a gene: 4. CDR1 is SGHDT and CDR2 is YYEEEE in the germline V gene. CDR3 sequence (DNA): TGTGCCAGCAGCTTCGGGACAGGAGACTACGAGCAGTACTTC. Translating it yields CASSFGTGDYEQYF.

This clone was counted once. The chain couples TRBV19 to TRBJ2-7; weak D call: TRBD2 (6 bases). Germline CDR1 is LNHDA and CDR2 is SQIVND (reference sequence). V shed 5 bases and J shed 0 bases, with 11 bases lying between them. CDR3 length: 14 residues. In DNA form, the CDR3 reads TGTGCCAGTAGTGCGGGGAGAAGCTCCTACGAGCAGTACTTC. This encodes CASSAGRSSYEQYF. The variable domain in full, completed from reference TRBV19 and TRBJ2-7, reads DGGITQSPKYLFRKEGQNVTLSCEQNLNHDAMYWYRQDPGQGLRLIYYSQIVNDFQKGDIAEGYSVSREKKESFPLTVTSAQKNPTAFYLCASSAGRSSYEQYFGPGTRLTVT.